Listed below are T cell receptor beta chains from one sample, sequenced in a study of response to subunit inactivated influenza vaccine. MiXCR, run by TCRdb on the RT-PCR reads, gives a single entry per CDR3 protein. The repertoire includes a few hundred thousand distinct CDR3 sequences, 11% of them detected once, and about 11% sits in the top ten. Another study also made use of these data, one on T cells expressing NK-cell markers.

Sequenced here: PBMCs from blood, sampled on the day of vaccination. These receptors came from a man aged 50-60 years who received an inactivated influenza vaccine. Both conserved end residues are part of each CDR3. Each record gives: V gene, D gene, J gene, clone size, CDR3 protein, CDR3 DNA. D genes are given only for firm matches. Not every row has a clone size; where given, it reads once, few, many or a size class.

TRBV11-1	TRBD1	TRBJ2-1	-	CASSTLGQGRGSSYNEQFF	TGTGCCAGCAGCACCCTGGGACAGGGTCGGGGCAGCTCCTACAATGAGCAGTTCTTC
TRBV18	TRBD1	TRBJ1-6	few	CASSPTGDYYNSPLHF	TGTGCCAGCTCACCAACAGGGGATTACTATAATTCACCCCTCCACTTT
TRBV5-1	TRBD2	TRBJ2-3	many	CASSLTSGASTDTQYF	TGCGCCAGCAGTCTGACTAGCGGTGCGAGCACAGATACGCAGTATTTT
TRBV20-1	-	TRBJ2-1	few	CSARGPRGEQFF	TGCAGTGCTAGAGGCCCCAGGGGTGAGCAGTTCTTC
TRBV5-5	-	TRBJ2-7	-	CASTLEGGGVGEQYF	TGTGCCAGCACCCTCGAAGGCGGAGGGGTCGGCGAGCAGTACTTC
TRBV6-5	-	TRBJ1-1	-	CASESFATEAFF	TGTGCCAGCGAGAGTTTTGCCACTGAAGCTTTCTTT
TRBV7-2	TRBD1	TRBJ2-7	few	CASSLGWSRTGIDYEQYF	TGTGCCAGCAGCTTAGGCTGGTCTCGGACAGGGATCGATTACGAGCAGTACTTC
TRBV4-2	-	TRBJ2-7	many	CASSQVGILDRSSYEQYF	TGTGCCAGCAGCCAAGTTGGGATTTTGGATAGAAGCTCCTACGAGCAGTACTTC
TRBV4-3	TRBD2	TRBJ2-1	-	CASSPGVAGALSYNEQFF	TGCGCCAGCAGCCCCGGAGTAGCGGGGGCCCTCTCCTACAATGAGCAGTTCTTC
TRBV9	-	TRBJ2-3	-	CASSPPSGGGRDTQYF	TGTGCCAGCAGCCCCCCTAGTGGGGGGGGCAGGGATACGCAGTATTTT
TRBV29-1	TRBD2	TRBJ2-7	-	CSVAGLAGATSYEQYF	TGCAGCGTTGCCGGACTAGCGGGTGCCACCTCCTACGAGCAGTACTTC
TRBV7-2	TRBD2	TRBJ2-7	few	CASSFQGLDYEQYF	TGTGCCAGCAGCTTTCAAGGACTAGATTACGAGCAGTACTTC
TRBV10-3	-	TRBJ2-7	many	CAISEPGYEQYF	TGTGCCATCAGTGAGCCCGGCTACGAGCAGTACTTC
TRBV19	-	TRBJ1-5	many	CASTSGEGNSNQPQHF	TGTGCCAGTACCTCTGGTGAGGGGAATAGCAATCAGCCCCAGCATTTT
TRBV18	TRBD2	TRBJ2-1	-	CASSPPLSGGGEQFF	TGTGCCAGCTCACCGCCTCTTAGCGGGGGCGGGGAGCAGTTCTTC
TRBV20-1	-	TRBJ2-3	few	CSARETPGSGGSTDTQYF	TGCAGTGCTAGAGAAACCCCCGGGTCGGGCGGGAGCACAGATACGCAGTATTTT
TRBV3-1	-	TRBJ2-6	many	CASSQSPGIAGANVLTF	TGTGCCAGCAGCCAAAGTCCAGGTATCGCTGGGGCCAACGTCCTGACTTTC
TRBV29-1	-	TRBJ2-1	few	CSVEVLDNEQFF	TGCAGCGTCGAAGTACTAGACAATGAGCAGTTCTTC
TRBV10-3	-	TRBJ2-5	-	CAIRTDIQETQYF	TGTGCCATCAGAACAGACATCCAAGAGACCCAGTACTTC
TRBV5-1	TRBD1	TRBJ1-6	-	CASSLGPDRVHSSYNSPLHF	TGCGCCAGCAGCTTGGGACCGGACAGGGTACATAGCTCCTATAATTCACCCCTCCACTTT
TRBV10-3	TRBD2	TRBJ2-1	many	CAISERILRSGISYNEQFF	TGTGCCATCAGCGAAAGGATCCTCCGGAGCGGGATCTCTTACAATGAGCAGTTCTTC
TRBV12-3/TRBV12-4	-	TRBJ1-5	many	CASSFGDNNQPQHF	TGTGCCAGCAGTTTTGGGGATAATAATCAGCCCCAGCATTTT
TRBV5-6	-	TRBJ1-5	many	CASSVGEQPQHF	TGTGCCAGCAGCGTAGGGGAACAGCCCCAGCATTTT
TRBV28	-	TRBJ2-7	many	CASSPMDPGKIPYEQYF	TGTGCCAGCAGTCCTATGGATCCGGGAAAAATCCCCTACGAGCAGTACTTC
TRBV9	-	TRBJ2-2	-	CASRTDPNTGELFF	TGTGCCAGCAGAACGGACCCTAACACCGGGGAGCTGTTTTTT
TRBV3-1	TRBD2	TRBJ2-1	few	CASCQYGGVEQFF	TGTGCCAGCTGCCAGTATGGGGGGGTTGAGCAGTTCTTC
TRBV5-1	TRBD1	TRBJ1-2	-	CASSLEGQGNGYTF	TGCGCCAGCAGCTTGGAGGGACAGGGGAATGGCTACACCTTC
TRBV6-1	TRBD1	TRBJ1-4	few	CASSPPGQGLEKLFF	TGTGCCAGCAGTCCTCCGGGACAGGGGCTCGAAAAACTGTTTTTT
TRBV6-1	-	TRBJ1-5	-	CASRPHTGNQPQHF	TGTGCCAGCAGACCTCACACGGGGAATCAGCCCCAGCATTTT
TRBV4-1	-	TRBJ1-1	-	CASSQDFVDTEAFF	TGCGCCAGCAGCCAAGATTTTGTAGATACTGAAGCTTTCTTT
TRBV11-2	-	TRBJ2-4	-	CASSSNDRAKNIQYF	TGTGCCAGCAGCTCCAACGACAGGGCCAAAAACATTCAGTACTTC
TRBV29-1	-	TRBJ2-5	few	CSALGGGRETQYF	TGCAGCGCCCTAGGAGGGGGCCGAGAGACCCAGTACTTC
TRBV5-1	-	TRBJ2-1	few	CASRKEQGAYRSYNEQFF	TGCGCCAGCAGGAAAGAACAGGGCGCATACCGCTCCTACAATGAGCAGTTCTTC
TRBV20-1	TRBD2	TRBJ2-1	many	CSAIGTSRGGNEQFF	TGCAGTGCTATTGGGACTAGCCGAGGGGGCAATGAGCAGTTCTTC
TRBV4-3	-	TRBJ2-5	-	CASSQDKGRWETQYF	TGCGCCAGCAGCCAAGATAAGGGGCGGTGGGAGACCCAGTACTTC
TRBV7-8	TRBD2	TRBJ2-3	few	CASSLTPGLATDTQYF	TGTGCCAGCAGCTTGACGCCGGGACTAGCCACAGATACGCAGTATTTT
TRBV28	-	TRBJ2-7	-	CASRSMNEQYF	TGTGCCAGCAGATCTATGAACGAGCAGTACTTC
TRBV7-2	TRBD1	TRBJ1-3	-	CASSLSAGGSGNTIYF	TGTGCCAGCAGCTTATCTGCAGGGGGCTCTGGAAACACCATATATTTT
TRBV5-6	-	TRBJ2-1	many	CASSLVGRAFF	TGTGCCAGCAGCTTAGTGGGAAGGGCGTTCTTC
TRBV7-9	-	TRBJ2-5	-	CASSPKRGLETQYF	TGTGCCAGCAGCCCTAAGAGGGGTTTGGAGACCCAGTACTTC